These 4 T cell receptor beta chains were all obtained from the same sample, sequenced in a study of identical twins. TCRdb reprocessed the 5' RACE reads with MiXCR, giving one entry per CDR3 protein. The table has approximately 300,000 distinct CDR3 sequences, just under 9.5% seen once. This sample also belongs to another study, concerning yellow fever vaccine responses in identical twins.

Sequencing used CD8+ T cells sorted from blood. Receptor source: a woman aged 18-35 years in good health.

This clonotype was seen a handful of times. No conserved phenylalanine or tryptophan ends this CDR3, so it is likely a read error. Because the CDR3's place on the DNA is in doubt, the DNA is left out and the CDR3 is given as listed by TCRdb. The rearrangement links TRBV5-1 to TRBJ2-3. The CDR3 is made up of 8 amino acids, end residues included. Germline CDR1 reads SGHRS; CDR2 reads YFSETQ. CDR3 in amino acids: CASSLVSV.

This chain joins TRBV15 and TRBJ2-7; tentative D call: TRBD1 (5 bases). V was shortened by 4 bases and J by 4 bases, with 17 bases between the two germline ends. The CDR3 contains 15 residues. CDR1 and CDR2 from the germline V gene are LNHNV and YYDKDF (reference sequence). CDR3 amino acids: CATSNKETALYEQYF. The DNA of the CDR3 is TGTGCCACCAGCAACAAGGAGACAGCTCTATACGAGCAGTACTTC.

The chain has TRBV10-3 and TRBJ2-7, with a possible D match to TRBD1 (5 bases). V was cut by 0 bases and J by 3 bases, with 9 bases left in between. This CDR3 has 14 residues. From germline, CDR1 is ENHRY and CDR2 SYGVKD. The CDR3 region is CAISESGARYEQYF. CDR3 bases: TGTGCCATCAGTGAGTCAGGGGCTCGCTACGAGCAGTACTTC.

J is TRBJ2-7 and V is TRBV4-3, with D maybe TRBD2 (6 bases). The CDR3 sequence is 16 residues long. V dropped 1 base and J dropped 7 bases, with 20 bases sitting between them. Germline CDR1 is LGHNA and CDR2 is YSLEER. The CDR3 protein is CASSQGLSGSSGEQYF. CDR3 nucleotides: TGCGCCAGCAGCCAAGGGCTTAGCGGATCGTCTGGGGAGCAGTACTTC.